These 25 T cell receptor beta chains came from one sample sequenced in a study of shared clonotypes between healthy human individuals. The protocol was immunoSEQ multiplex PCR, while the TCRdb copy is restricted to in-frame clones and leaves out a portion. Of around 2.5 million clones in the sample, 93% were seen once. The sample taken for sequencing was naive CD4+ T cells from PBMCs. Specified subset: CD45RA+ positively selected. The receptors were gathered from a man between 18 and 29 years old in good health. Some clones in this sample may be carry-over from other donors' samples.

The J gene is TRBJ2-3, the V gene TRBV6-4; a possible D gene is TRBD2 (5 bases). With 6 bases removed from V and 10 bases from J, the gap between germline ends came to 17 bases. The CDR3 is made up of 13 amino acids. CDR1 is MRHNA and CDR2 is SNTAGT in the germline V gene. CDR3 DNA sequence: TGTGCCAGCAGCGAGGACTCCAAAAGTGCGCAGTATTTT. Encoded protein: CASSEDSKSAQYF.

This clone was detected a few times. The V gene is TRBV18, the J gene TRBJ1-1; no reliable D call. The ends were cut back, 3 bases at V and 8 bases at J, with 13 bases in the middle. CDR3 length: 13 amino acids. CDR1 KGHSH and CDR2 LQKENI come from the germline V gene. The CDR3 spells CASSPLAEREAFF. As DNA, the CDR3 is TGTGCCAGCTCACCCCTCGCCGAAAGGGAAGCTTTCTTT. Full variable domain (missing parts from reference TRBV18 and TRBJ1-1): NAGVMQNPRHLVRRRGQEARLRCSPMKGHSHVYWYRQLPEEGLKFMVYLQKENIIDESGMPKERFSAEFPKEGPSILRIQQVVRGDSAAYFCASSPLAEREAFFGQGTRLTVV.

J is TRBJ2-7 and V is TRBV6-1; the match to TRBD1 covers 7 bases. The trim removed 6 bases at V and 5 bases at J, leaving 10 bases unmatched. The V gene's germline CDR1 is MNHNS and CDR2 SASEGT. The CDR3 sequence is 14 residues long. CDR3 residues: CASSSGTVGDEQYF. For the CDR3, the DNA is TGTGCCAGCAGCTCCGGGACAGTTGGCGACGAGCAGTACTTC.

The genes are TRBV5-4 and TRBJ2-7, with TRBD1 matching 8 bases. Trimming at V came to 4 bases and at J to 6 bases, leaving 15 bases not matched to a gene. From germline, CDR1 is SGHNT and CDR2 YYREEE (reference sequence). This CDR3 is built from 16 residues. The CDR3 region is CASSHPNRQGFREQYF. The DNA of the CDR3 is TGTGCCAGCAGCCACCCCAACCGACAGGGGTTCCGCGAGCAGTACTTC.

This clone was seen a single time. The chain links TRBV28 to TRBJ2-7; 7 positions agree with TRBD1. The ends lost 6 bases at V and 12 bases at J; junction bases unmatched: 11. Germline V gene lookup returns CDR1 MDHEN and CDR2 SYDVKM. The CDR3 loop spans 12 amino acids. CDR3 in amino acids: CASSRRGRGSYF. Here the CDR3 DNA reads TGTGCCAGCAGCCGAAGGGGCAGGGGGTCGTACTTC.

The CDR3 nucleotides are TGTGCCAGCCATCCTAGGACAGGGGCGAATAGTTACACCGGGGAGCTGTTTTTT. The encoded protein is CASHPRTGANSYTGELFF. This chain joins TRBV27 and TRBJ2-2, with 9 nucleotides matching TRBD1. The CDR3 extends over 18 amino acids. Trimming took 8 bases from V and 3 from J; bases not matched to a gene: 16. Germline V CDR1 and CDR2: MNHEY, SMNVEV (reference sequence).

Only one count was recorded for this clone. The chain joins TRBV21-1 to TRBJ2-7; the D call TRBD2 from the table was never checked on the DNA. TRBV21-1 constitutes a pseudogene. The CDR3 has 18 amino acids. CDR3 DNA sequence: TGTGCCAGCAGCAAACCGCCCCCTAGCGGGAGGGTACCCTACGAGCAGTACTTC. It specifies CASSKPPPSGRVPYEQYF.

V usage is TRBV9 and J usage is TRBJ2-4; D might be TRBD2 (6 bases). The germline V gene has CDR1 SGDLS and CDR2 YYNGEE. This CDR3 is 13 amino acids long. The germline V and J ends were trimmed by 2 bases and 7 bases, with 10 bases remaining between them. In DNA, the CDR3 is TGTGCCAGCAGCGTCCCACGGGAGAACATTCAGTACTTC. Its protein product is CASSVPRENIQYF.

J is TRBJ2-2 and V is TRBV5-1, with TRBD1 matching over 10 bases. From germline, CDR1 is SGHRS and CDR2 YFSETQ. The V segment lost 3 bases and the J segment 2 bases; nucleotides outside the gene matches: 4. This CDR3 is 16 amino acids long. CDR3 protein: CASSSLTGGNTGELFF. The CDR3 DNA reads TGCGCCAGCAGCTCATTGACAGGGGGCAACACCGGGGAGCTGTTTTTT.

The chain links TRBV6-6 to TRBJ2-7, with D tentatively TRBD1 (5 bases). This CDR3 region has 15 residues. CDR1 is MNHNY, CDR2 SVGAGI, per germline (reference sequence). V was shortened by 4 bases and J by 0 bases, with 13 bases between the two germline ends. The CDR3: CASSWPGRVSYEQYF. DNA of the CDR3: TGTGCCAGCAGTTGGCCAGGCAGGGTCTCCTACGAGCAGTACTTC.

The chain carries TRBV28 and TRBJ2-5; 7 nucleotides match TRBD1. The CDR3 length is 15 residues. Per the germline V gene, CDR1 is MDHEN and CDR2 is SYDVKM. V was clipped by 4 bases and J by 1 base; unmatched bases: 6. CDR3 sequence reads: CASSSTGDLQETQYF. The CDR3 DNA follows: TGTGCCAGCAGTTCCACAGGGGACCTCCAAGAGACCCAGTACTTC.

The chain recombines TRBV18 with TRBJ2-5, with D tentatively TRBD1 or TRBD2 (5 bases each). The J call may be mistaken, given a closer DNA end match to TRBJ2-7. CDR1 is KGHSH, CDR2 LQKENI, per germline. The CDR3 runs to 16 residues. CDR3 amino acids: CASSSTPGPTSYEQYF. DNA of the CDR3: TGTGCCAGCTCATCGACTCCGGGACCTACTTCCTACGAGCAGTACTTC.

This sequence joins TRBV15 and TRBJ1-2; possibly TRBD1 for D (5 bases). V was pared by 0 bases and J by 7 bases, with 9 bases between. Germline V gene sequence: CDR1 LNHNV, CDR2 YYDKDF (reference sequence). The CDR3 totals 13 residues. The chain's CDR3 is CATSRDGDRGYTF. The CDR3 nucleotides read TGTGCCACCAGCAGAGACGGGGACCGTGGCTACACCTTC.

The chain uses TRBV28 and TRBJ2-5; 8 bases agree with TRBD2. Germline CDR1 reads MDHEN; CDR2 reads SYDVKM. V was clipped by 4 bases and J by 3 bases; unmatched bases: 7. The CDR3 is 15 residues long. The CDR3 coding sequence is TGTGCCAGCAGTTCTCCGGGACTAGGTAAAGAGACCCAGTACTTC. Translating gives CASSSPGLGKETQYF.

The J gene is TRBJ2-1, the V gene TRBV28; TRBD2 matches 11 bases. Germline CDR1 is MDHEN and CDR2 is SYDVKM. The V gene end was trimmed by 6 bases and the J gene end by 6 bases; junction bases not matched to a gene: 10. This CDR3 has 16 residues. CDR3 loop: CASREVAGGGGNEQFF. CDR3 DNA: TGTGCCAGCAGAGAAGTAGCGGGAGGGGGCGGCAATGAGCAGTTCTTC.

Remarks on this clone: Other nucleotide sequences from this sample produce the same CDR3. CDR3 amino acids: CASSQVTGPYEQYF. The CDR3 coding sequence is TGCGCCAGCAGCCAGGTTACAGGGCCGTACGAGCAGTACTTC. The gene calls are TRBV4-3 and TRBJ2-7, with a possible D match to TRBD1 (6 bases). Trimming stripped 3 bases from V and 4 bases from J, with 13 bases between. The CDR3 loop spans 14 amino acids. From germline, CDR1 is LGHNA and CDR2 YSLEER.

The rearrangement joins TRBV15 to TRBJ1-4; 8 nucleotides match TRBD1. The CDR3 is 15 amino acids. Germline V gene sequence: CDR1 LNHNV, CDR2 YYDKDF (reference sequence). Losses at the gene ends were 3 bases for V and 5 bases for J; bases not matched to a gene: 5. The chain's CDR3 is CATSRGTGGNEKLFF. CDR3 nucleotide sequence: TGTGCCACCAGCAGGGGGACAGGTGGAAATGAAAAACTGTTTTTT.

The count of this clone is one. The chain combines TRBV30 with TRBJ2-5, with 7 bases that match TRBD2. V lost 3 bases to trimming and J lost 11 bases; unmatched junction nucleotides: 15. Germline-derived CDR1 and CDR2 are GTSNPN and SVGIG (reference sequence). The CDR3 contains 14 residues. The CDR3 DNA reads TGTGCCTGGAGGGCGGCTAGCGGACTACGGGAGCAGTACTTC. Amino acid sequence: CAWRAASGLREQYF.

The CDR3, as DNA: TGTGCCAGCAGTTTAAGGCAGGGGCCCCTGGAGCAGTACTTC. This gives the protein CASSLRQGPLEQYF. This chain joins TRBV27 and TRBJ2-7; possible D gene TRBD1, 6 bases. The CDR3 sequence is 14 residues long. Germline V CDR1 and CDR2: MNHEY, SMNVEV (reference sequence). The V gene lost 2 bases and the J gene lost 7 bases, with 15 bases spanning the gap.

The chain uses TRBV19 and TRBJ1-2; the match to TRBD1 covers 7 bases. The CDR3 extends over 12 amino acids. Germline CDR1 is LNHDA and CDR2 is SQIVND (reference sequence). V was clipped by 5 bases and J by 7 bases; unmatched bases: 4. The CDR3 loop is CASSPRGTGYTF. CDR3 sequence (DNA): TGTGCCAGTAGTCCCAGGGGGACTGGCTACACCTTC.

With respect to this clone: This same CDR3 is encoded by further DNA sequences in the sample. The V gene is TRBV12-5, the J gene TRBJ2-2; no firm D call. Germline CDR1 LGHNT, CDR2 FRNRAP. V lost 1 base and J 4 bases, leaving 1 base between the germline ends. The CDR3 contains 12 residues. CDR3 nucleotides: TGTGCTAGTGGTTTGGGCACCGGGGAGCTGTTTTTT. It encodes CASGLGTGELFF.

This chain uses TRBV7-6 with TRBJ1-3; tentative D call: TRBD1 (5 bases). CDR1 and CDR2 from the germline V gene are SGHVS and FNYEAQ. The CDR3 runs 18 residues. V lost 2 bases, J lost 3 bases, and 20 bases lay in between. The CDR3 reads CASSLQPGAGAVGNTIYF. The CDR3 DNA follows: TGTGCCAGCAGCTTACAACCCGGGGCGGGCGCGGTTGGAAACACCATATATTTT.

This chain links TRBV27 with TRBJ1-1; no reliable D call. The CDR3 totals 15 residues. Germline V gene sequence: CDR1 MNHEY, CDR2 SMNVEV (reference sequence). Trimming stripped 3 bases from V and 1 base from J, with 12 bases between. CDR3 sequence (DNA): TGTGCCAGCAGTTTCGGCAGGCCTGCGAACACTGAAGCTTTCTTT. Translation gives CASSFGRPANTEAFF.

This chain joins TRBV10-1 and TRBJ2-2; 12 bases line up with TRBD2. The CDR3 runs 14 residues. V lost 9 bases and J lost 6; bases outside the gene matches: 5. Per the germline V gene, CDR1 is WNHNN and CDR2 is SYGVQD (reference sequence). The CDR3 coding sequence is TGCGCCAGTAAAGGGACTAGCGGGTCCGGGGAGCTGTTTTTT. This gives the protein CASKGTSGSGELFF.

Points on this clone: The same CDR3 arises from other DNA sequences in this sample as well. This chain links TRBV6-6 with TRBJ1-5, with D tentatively TRBD1 (6 bases). Trimming shortened V by 1 base and J by 0 bases, and 7 bases separated the two germline ends. The CDR3 is 15 amino acids. Germline CDR1 reads MNHNY; CDR2 reads SVGAGI (reference sequence). CDR3 coding DNA: TGTGCCAGCAGTTACTTCAGGGGTAGCAATCAGCCCCAGCATTTT. Translating gives CASSYFRGSNQPQHF.